This T cell receptor beta chain was recovered during a study of T cells after yellow fever vaccination. Study findings and constraints: It was a weaker secondary response, yet one that peaked faster, at day 5 versus 15.

With respect to this clonotype: Its antigen is not known.

The CDR3 loop spans 12 amino acids. Germline CDR1 reads SGHTA; CDR2 reads FQGNSA. Trimming stripped 3 bases from V and 12 bases from J, with 13 bases between. Generation of TCR cDNA used 5'RACE template switching (which added a universal primer site and UMIs). TCRdb re-analysed the 5' RACE reads in MiXCR, keeping a single row per CDR3 protein. This sample has about 340,000 distinct CDR3 sequences, with about 12% found just once. The sequencing used CD4+ T cells sorted from PBMCs, collected 15 days after the yellow fever booster vaccination. The J gene is TRBJ2-3, the V gene TRBV7-2, with D possibly matching TRBD2 (7 bases). The TCR originated in a man between 18 and 35 years old who received the YFV17D yellow fever vaccine. Written as DNA, the CDR3 is TGTGCCAGCAGCTTCGTCCGGGGGGCTCAGTATTTT. It translates to CASSFVRGAQYF.